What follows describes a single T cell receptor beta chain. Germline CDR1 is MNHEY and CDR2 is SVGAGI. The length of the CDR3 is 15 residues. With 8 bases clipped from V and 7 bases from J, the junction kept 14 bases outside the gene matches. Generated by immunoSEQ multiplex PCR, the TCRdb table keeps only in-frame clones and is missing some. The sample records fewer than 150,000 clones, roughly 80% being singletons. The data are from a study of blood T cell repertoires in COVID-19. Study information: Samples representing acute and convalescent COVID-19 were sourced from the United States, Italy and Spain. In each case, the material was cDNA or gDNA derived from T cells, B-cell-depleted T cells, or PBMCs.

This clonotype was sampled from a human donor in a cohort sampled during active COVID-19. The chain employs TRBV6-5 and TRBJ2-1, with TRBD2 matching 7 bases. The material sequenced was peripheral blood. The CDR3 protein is CASRPTGTKRNEQFF. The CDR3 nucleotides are TGTGCCAGCCGCCCTACCGGGACTAAGAGGAATGAGCAGTTCTTC.